This T cell receptor (beta chain) came from a study of T cell responses to AZD1222 COVID-19 vaccine. In this sample, this clone turned up a few times. The target antigen is unknown. V shed 1 base and J shed 6 bases, with 9 bases lying between them. The CDR3 has 13 amino acids. Overall study results and limits: The study identified only five to seven AZD1222 recipients as seropositive at baseline. Spike-specific TCR breadth rose after two AZD1222 doses, and depth rose as well. The CD4 TCRs associated with vaccination extended across spike and predominated at 160-218 and 743-854.

Some clones are missing from TCRdb's copy, which holds only in-frame ones; the method was immunoSEQ multiplex PCR. The table includes more than 95,000 clones, 88% detected once. The chain joins TRBV12-3 or TRBV12-4 to TRBJ1-2, with D perhaps matching TRBD1 (6 bases). This clonotype was obtained from an adult in good health. This sample comprised peripheral blood, obtained on day 0 of AZD1222 vaccination. The CDR3 here is CASSLGRGDGYTF. CDR3 sequence (DNA): TGTGCCAGCAGTTTAGGAAGGGGGGATGGCTACACCTTC.